What follows are 12 T cell receptor beta chains derived from one specimen sequenced in a study of T cells in lung cancer brain metastases (dated by TCRdb to between 2017 and 2018). Preparation of the library involved the immunoSEQ multiplex PCR assay. The table was pulled from immuneACCESS by TCRdb, which kept in-frame rearrangements only. Such tables lose some clones; where checked, under half of the loss comes from unresolved V genes, and the rest has no known cause. The sample yields about 1,500 clones; 70% to 90% were counted once. The top ten clonotypes cover roughly 5.7% of the sample. Sequencing used tumor tissue from a brain metastasis. The cell subset or site label of this sample denotes: paired resected brain metastasis. The receptors shown here come from a man between 60 and 75 years old with non-small cell lung cancer that had spread to the brain.

The chain employs TRBV11-1 and TRBJ2-7, with D maybe TRBD1 (6 bases). There are 13 residues in the CDR3. Germline V CDR1 and CDR2: SGHAT, FQDESV (reference sequence). The V gene lost 5 bases and the J gene lost 4 bases, with 12 bases spanning the gap. CDR3 nucleotides: TGTGCCAGCAGCCTCACGACAGGTTACGAGCAGTACTTC. Protein: CASSLTTGYEQYF. Variable domain in full (rest from reference TRBV11-1 and TRBJ2-7): EAEVAQSPRYKITEKSQAVAFWCDPISGHATLYWYRQILGQGPELLVQFQDESVVDDSQLPKDRFSAERLKGVDSTLKIQPAELGDSAMYLCASSLTTGYEQYFGPGTRLTVT.

The chain links TRBV11-2 to TRBJ1-1, with D maybe TRBD1 (5 bases). Germline CDR1 is SGHAT and CDR2 is FQNNGV. This CDR3 comprises 16 residues. The V end was cut by 1 base, the J end by 3 bases, with 15 bases between. The CDR3 region is CASSLVRGRLYTEAFF. In DNA form, the CDR3 reads TGTGCCAGCAGCTTAGTACGGGGCCGACTCTACACTGAAGCTTTCTTT.

The CDR3: CASTHSGKGDTQYF. In nucleotides, the CDR3 is TGTGCCAGCACCCATAGCGGGAAGGGAGATACGCAGTATTTT. J is TRBJ2-3 and V is TRBV5-4; TRBD2 matches 8 bases. The V and J ends lost 6 bases and 5 bases, in that order; junction bases with no gene match: 8. The CDR3 is made up of 14 amino acids. Germline values: CDR1 SGHNT, CDR2 YYREEE (reference sequence).

The chain combines TRBV5-1 with TRBJ2-7, with D perhaps TRBD1 or TRBD2 (6 bases each). With 3 bases removed from V and 0 bases from J, the gap between germline ends came to 7 bases. This CDR3 is built from 13 residues. The germline V gene has CDR1 SGHRS and CDR2 YFSETQ. CDR3 region: CASSWGASYEQYF. The CDR3 DNA follows: TGCGCCAGCAGCTGGGGGGCCTCCTACGAGCAGTACTTC.

Comments on this clone: The junction does not match germline at one end; this may be a read error. The chain has TRBV2 and TRBJ1-2, with D uncertain. The CDR3 runs 13 residues. The germline gives CDR1 SNHLY, CDR2 FYNNEI. The CDR3 here is CANSEAANYGYTF. The CDR3 DNA follows: TGTGCCAACAGTGAGGCAGCAAACTATGGCTACACCTTC.

This clone was found once. The chain is built from TRBV6-1 and TRBJ2-1; the D is unclear. The CDR3 length is 13 residues. Germline CDR1 and CDR2: MNHNS and SASEGT. The V gene lost 2 bases and the J gene lost 5 bases, with 7 bases spanning the gap. CDR3 amino acids: CASSEIRDNEQFF. For the CDR3, the DNA is TGTGCCAGCAGTGAAATCCGGGACAATGAGCAGTTCTTC.

This rearrangement joins TRBV18 to TRBJ2-1, with 7 bases identical to TRBD2. The germline V gene encodes CDR1 KGHSH and CDR2 LQKENI. V shed 6 bases, J shed 0 bases, and the junction held 5 bases outside the gene matches. This CDR3 is built from 15 residues. As DNA, the CDR3 is TGTGCCAGCTCCCCGCGGACTAGCTCCTACAATGAGCAGTTCTTC. It encodes CASSPRTSSYNEQFF. The variable domain in full, with the rest retrieved from reference TRBV18 and TRBJ2-1, is NAGVMQNPRHLVRRRGQEARLRCSPMKGHSHVYWYRQLPEEGLKFMVYLQKENIIDESGMPKERFSAEFPKEGPSILRIQQVVRGDSAAYFCASSPRTSSYNEQFFGPGTRLTVL.

The chain carries TRBV11-2 and TRBJ2-3, with 7 bases aligning to TRBD2. The CDR3 extends over 14 amino acids. The V and J ends lost 1 base and 4 bases, in that order; junction bases with no gene match: 2. Per the germline V gene, CDR1 is SGHAT and CDR2 is FQNNGV. CDR3 in DNA: TGTGCCAGCAGCTTAGCGGCGGGAGCAGATACGCAGTATTTT. Its protein is CASSLAAGADTQYF.

The chain couples TRBV9 to TRBJ1-2; D perhaps matches TRBD1 (5 bases). The V gene's germline CDR1 is SGDLS and CDR2 YYNGEE. The CDR3 sequence is 12 residues long. V was pared by 8 bases and J by 0 bases, with 8 bases between. The CDR3: CASGTANYGYTF. CDR3 bases: TGTGCCAGTGGGACGGCTAACTATGGCTACACCTTC. The full variable domain, with the rest looked up from reference TRBV9 and TRBJ1-2, is DSGVTQTPKHLITATGQRVTLRCSPRSGDLSVYWYQQSLDQGLQFLIQYYNGEERAKGNILERFSAQQFPDLHSELNLSSLELGDSALYFCASGTANYGYTFGSGTRLTVV.

The chain recombines TRBV5-1 with TRBJ2-2; TRBD1 matches 11 bases. The J segment lost 6 bases and the V segment lost 0 bases, leaving 1 base of the junction unmatched. Germline V gene data show CDR1 as SGHRS and CDR2 as YFSETQ. The CDR3 length is 15 residues. This chain's CDR3 is CASSLGTGGAGELFF. The CDR3 coding sequence is TGCGCCAGCAGCTTGGGGACAGGGGGCGCCGGGGAGCTGTTTTTT.

This clone was counted a few times. V is TRBV7-2 and J is TRBJ2-4; TRBD2 agrees at 14 bases. The CDR3 sequence is 19 residues long. V lost 3 bases and J lost 1; bases outside the gene matches: 8. Germline V gives CDR1 SGHTA, CDR2 FQGNSA. The CDR3 nucleotides are TGTGCCAGCAGCTTCTCAGGACTAGCGGGGGGAGGGGCCAAAAACATTCAGTACTTC. Residues: CASSFSGLAGGGAKNIQYF.

This clone was observed a handful of times. This rearrangement joins TRBV2 to TRBJ1-1; TRBD1 is a possible D gene (5 bases). Germline V gene lookup returns CDR1 SNHLY and CDR2 FYNNEI. The CDR3 length is 16 residues. Trimming took off 1 base at V and 0 bases at J, with 12 bases between the two ends. CDR3 sequence reads: CASSEGPRAMNTEAFF. DNA for the CDR3: TGTGCCAGCAGTGAAGGGCCCAGGGCCATGAACACTGAAGCTTTCTTT. Full variable domain (rest looked up from reference TRBV2 and TRBJ1-1): EPEVTQTPSHQVTQMGQEVILRCVPISNHLYFYWYRQILGQKVEFLVSFYNNEISEKSEIFDDQFSVERPDGSNFTLKIRSTKLEDSAMYFCASSEGPRAMNTEAFFGQGTRLTVV.